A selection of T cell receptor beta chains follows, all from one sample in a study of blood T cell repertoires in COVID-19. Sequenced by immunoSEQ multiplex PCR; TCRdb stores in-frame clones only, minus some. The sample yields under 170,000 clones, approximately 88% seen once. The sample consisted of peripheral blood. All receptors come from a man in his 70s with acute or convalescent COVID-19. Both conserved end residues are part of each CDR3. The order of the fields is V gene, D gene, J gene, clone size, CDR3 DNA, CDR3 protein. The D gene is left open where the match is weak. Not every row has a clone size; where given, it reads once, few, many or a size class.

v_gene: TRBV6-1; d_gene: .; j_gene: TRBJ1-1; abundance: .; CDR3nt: TGTGCCAGCAGTGAAAGAGGGGCTTTCTTT; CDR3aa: CASSERGAFF
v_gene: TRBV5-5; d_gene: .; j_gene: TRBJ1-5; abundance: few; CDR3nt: TGTGCCAGCAGCTTGGGCAGCGTTAGCAATCAGCCCCAGCATTTT; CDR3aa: CASSLGSVSNQPQHF
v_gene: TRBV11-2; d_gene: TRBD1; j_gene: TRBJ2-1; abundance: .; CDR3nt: TGTGCCAGCAGCGACCGGGACAGGGTTTATGAGCAGTTCTTC; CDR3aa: CASSDRDRVYEQFF
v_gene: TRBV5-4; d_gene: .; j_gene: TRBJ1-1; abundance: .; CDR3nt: TGTGCCAGCAGCCCCGCAGGGGCCCCGATGGGTTCTGAAGCTTTCTTT; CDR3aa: CASSPAGAPMGSEAFF
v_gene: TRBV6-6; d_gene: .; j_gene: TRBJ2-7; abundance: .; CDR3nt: TGTGCCAGCCGACAGGACTTTACCTACGAGCAGTACTTC; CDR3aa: CASRQDFTYEQYF
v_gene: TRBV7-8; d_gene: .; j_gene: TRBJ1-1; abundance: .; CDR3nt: TGTGCCAGCAGCCCGACCGGGAGGAACATGAACACTGAAGCTTTCTTT; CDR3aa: CASSPTGRNMNTEAFF
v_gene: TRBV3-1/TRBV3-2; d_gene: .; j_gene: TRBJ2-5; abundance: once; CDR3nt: TGTGCCAGCAGCCAATTAGAGCTTCACTCGGAGACCCAGTACTTC; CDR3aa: CASSQLELHSETQYF
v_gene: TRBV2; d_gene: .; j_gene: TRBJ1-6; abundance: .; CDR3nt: TGTGCCAGCAGTAGCGAAGGGGTTCCTAATTCACCCCTCCACTTT; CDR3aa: CASSSEGVPNSPLHF
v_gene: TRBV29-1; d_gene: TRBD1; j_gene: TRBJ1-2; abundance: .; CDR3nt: TGCAGCGTCCCATCCCCCGGACAGGGGTATGGCTACACCTTC; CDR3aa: CSVPSPGQGYGYTF
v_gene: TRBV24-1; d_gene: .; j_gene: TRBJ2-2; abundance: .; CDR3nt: TGTGCCACGACTCACACGAACACCGGGGAGCTGTTTTTT; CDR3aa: CATTHTNTGELFF
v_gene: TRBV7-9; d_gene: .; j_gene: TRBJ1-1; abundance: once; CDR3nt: TGTGCCAGCAGCTTGGGCGGGGTGAACACTGAAGCTTTCTTT; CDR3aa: CASSLGGVNTEAFF
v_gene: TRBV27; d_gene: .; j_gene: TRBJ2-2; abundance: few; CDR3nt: TGTGCCAGCAGTCCACGGGGGATCGCCACCGGGGAGCTGTTTTTT; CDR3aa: CASSPRGIATGELFF
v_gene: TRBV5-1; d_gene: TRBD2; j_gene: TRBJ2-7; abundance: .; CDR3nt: TGCGCCAGCTCCCCGCGGACTAGCGGGGCCAACGAGCAGTACTTC; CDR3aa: CASSPRTSGANEQYF
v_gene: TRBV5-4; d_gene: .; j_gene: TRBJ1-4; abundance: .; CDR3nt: TGTGCCAGCAGTCCCACGGGGGGCGCAACTAATGAAAAACTGTTTTTT; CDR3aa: CASSPTGGATNEKLFF
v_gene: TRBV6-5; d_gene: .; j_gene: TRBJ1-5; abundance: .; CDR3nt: TGTGCCAGCACCTCGTGGCAGTCGAATCAGCCCCAGCATTTT; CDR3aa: CASTSWQSNQPQHF
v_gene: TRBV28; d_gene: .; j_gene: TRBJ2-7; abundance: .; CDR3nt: TGTGCCAGCACCTTGACAGGGGAGGGATCCTACGAGCAGTACTTC; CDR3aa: CASTLTGEGSYEQYF
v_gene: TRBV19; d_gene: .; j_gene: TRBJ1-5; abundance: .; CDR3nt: TGTGCCAGTAGTATGGGCCCCGGTCAGCCCCAGCATTTT; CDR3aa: CASSMGPGQPQHF
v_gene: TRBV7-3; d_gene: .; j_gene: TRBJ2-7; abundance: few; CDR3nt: TGTGCCAGCAGCGCGGGACCTCCCTCCTACGAGCAGTACTTC; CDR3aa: CASSAGPPSYEQYF
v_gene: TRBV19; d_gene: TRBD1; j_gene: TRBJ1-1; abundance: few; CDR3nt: TGTGCCAGTATGACCCAGGGGGCCGGGACTGAAGCTTTCTTT; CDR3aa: CASMTQGAGTEAFF
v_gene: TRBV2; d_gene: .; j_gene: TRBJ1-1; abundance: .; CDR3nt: TGTGCCAGCAGTGAATGGGGCAGACAGAGCCGAATGAACACTGAAGCTTTCTTT; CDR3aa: CASSEWGRQSRMNTEAFF
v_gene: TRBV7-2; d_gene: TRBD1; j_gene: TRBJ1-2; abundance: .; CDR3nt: TGTGCCAGCAGCTCATACGGGACAGGGGGCGGTGGCTACACCTTC; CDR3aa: CASSSYGTGGGGYTF
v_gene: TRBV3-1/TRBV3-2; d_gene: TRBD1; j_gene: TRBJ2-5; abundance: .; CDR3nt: TGTGCCAGCGGACAGGGGGCGCAAGAGACCCAGTACTTC; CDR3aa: CASGQGAQETQYF
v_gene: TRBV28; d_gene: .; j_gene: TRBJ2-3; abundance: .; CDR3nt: TGTGCCAGCAGTTTCACATTGATCGGGTCGGGGGCAGATACGCAGTATTTT; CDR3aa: CASSFTLIGSGADTQYF
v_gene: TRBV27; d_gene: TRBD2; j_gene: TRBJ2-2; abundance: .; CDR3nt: TGTGCCAGCAGTTTAAGTTGGCGGGGGAGCCTAGGAACCGGGGAGCTGTTTTTT; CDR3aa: CASSLSWRGSLGTGELFF
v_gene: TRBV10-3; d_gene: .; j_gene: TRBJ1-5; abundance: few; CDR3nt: TGTGCCATCAGTGAACGGCAGGCAAATCAGCCCCAGCATTTT; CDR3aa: CAISERQANQPQHF
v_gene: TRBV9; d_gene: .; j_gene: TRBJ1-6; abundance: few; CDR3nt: TGTGCCAGCAGCGAAGGGGATAATTCACCCCTCCACTTT; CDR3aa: CASSEGDNSPLHF
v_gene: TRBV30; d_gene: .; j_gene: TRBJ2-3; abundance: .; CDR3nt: TGTGCCTGGAGTCACAACACAGATACGCAGTATTTT; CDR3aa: CAWSHNTDTQYF
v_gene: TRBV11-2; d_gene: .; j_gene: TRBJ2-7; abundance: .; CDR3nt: TGTGCCAGCAGCTTGACACAGGGAATAGGCTCCTACGAGCAGTACTTC; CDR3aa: CASSLTQGIGSYEQYF
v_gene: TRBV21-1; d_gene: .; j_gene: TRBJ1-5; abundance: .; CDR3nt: TGTGCCAGCAGCAATACGATCGGGATGCGGCAATATCAGCCCCAGCATTTT; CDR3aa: CASSNTIGMRQYQPQHF
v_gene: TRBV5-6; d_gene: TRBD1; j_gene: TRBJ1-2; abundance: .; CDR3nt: TGTGCCAGCAGCTTGGGACAGGGGACCTATGGCTACACCTTC; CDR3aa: CASSLGQGTYGYTF
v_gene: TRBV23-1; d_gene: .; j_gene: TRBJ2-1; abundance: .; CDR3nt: TGCGCCAGCAGTCTCCTGAGGGCAAATGAGCAGTTCTTC; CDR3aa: CASSLLRANEQFF
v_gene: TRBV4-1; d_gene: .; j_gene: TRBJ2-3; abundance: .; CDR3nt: TGCGCCAGCAGCCGCCCCGGGCTAGCTGTCACAGATACGCAGTATTTT; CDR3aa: CASSRPGLAVTDTQYF
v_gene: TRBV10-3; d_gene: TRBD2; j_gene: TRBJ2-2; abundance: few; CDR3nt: TGTGCCATTCAAGGTCGAGCGGGAGAGGGAACCGGGGAGCTGTTTTTT; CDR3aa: CAIQGRAGEGTGELFF
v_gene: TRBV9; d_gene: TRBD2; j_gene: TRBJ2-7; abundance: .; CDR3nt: TGTGCCAGCAGCGTAGGGGCTAGCGGGGGGACCTACGAGCAGTACTTC; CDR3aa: CASSVGASGGTYEQYF
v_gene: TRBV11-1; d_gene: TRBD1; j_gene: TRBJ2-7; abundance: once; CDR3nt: TGTGCCAGCAGCTTATGGGGACAGGGGGCGAACGAGCAGTACTTC; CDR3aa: CASSLWGQGANEQYF
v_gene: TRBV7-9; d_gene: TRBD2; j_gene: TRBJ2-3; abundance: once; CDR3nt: TGTGCCACCCGTGAAGCGGGGGGGCCTACGCAGTATTTT; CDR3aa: CATREAGGPTQYF
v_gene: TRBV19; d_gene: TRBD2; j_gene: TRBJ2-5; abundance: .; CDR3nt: TGTGCCAGTACCATCACTAGCGGGAGCGGTAAGACCCAGTACTTC; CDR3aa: CASTITSGSGKTQYF
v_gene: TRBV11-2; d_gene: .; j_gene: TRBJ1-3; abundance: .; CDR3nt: TGTGCCAGCAGTCGGGACCAGGGGAACCCGGGAAACACCATATATTTT; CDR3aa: CASSRDQGNPGNTIYF
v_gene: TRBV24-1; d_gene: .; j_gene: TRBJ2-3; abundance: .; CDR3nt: TGTGCCACCAGTGACCCGACAGTATATACGCAGTATTTT; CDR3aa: CATSDPTVYTQYF
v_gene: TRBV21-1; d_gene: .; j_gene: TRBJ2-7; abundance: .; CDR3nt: TGTGCCACTCAGCAACCCACAGGGAGCTACTACGAGCAGTACTTC; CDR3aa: CATQQPTGSYYEQYF
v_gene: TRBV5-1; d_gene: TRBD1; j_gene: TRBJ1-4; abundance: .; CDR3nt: TGCGCCAGCAGCTTGGCCCGGGACAGTACTAATGAAAAACTGTTTTTT; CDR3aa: CASSLARDSTNEKLFF
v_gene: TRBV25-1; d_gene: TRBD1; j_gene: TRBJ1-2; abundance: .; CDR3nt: TGTGCCAGCAGTCCTCTGGGACAGCAAGGGTCCTATGGCTACACCTTC; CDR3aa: CASSPLGQQGSYGYTF
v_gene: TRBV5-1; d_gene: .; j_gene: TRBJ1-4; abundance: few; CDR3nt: TGCGCCAGCAGCTTGGGGCAGACAAGGGAAAAACTGTTTTTT; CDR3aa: CASSLGQTREKLFF
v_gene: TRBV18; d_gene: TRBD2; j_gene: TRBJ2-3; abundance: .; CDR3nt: TGTGCCAGCTCACCAAAAGGGACTAGCGGGAGCCTCACAGATACGCAGTATTTT; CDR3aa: CASSPKGTSGSLTDTQYF
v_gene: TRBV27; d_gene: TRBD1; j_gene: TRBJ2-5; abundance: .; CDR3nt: TGTGCCAGCAGGGACAGGCCACGGGAGACCCAGTACTTC; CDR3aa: CASRDRPRETQYF
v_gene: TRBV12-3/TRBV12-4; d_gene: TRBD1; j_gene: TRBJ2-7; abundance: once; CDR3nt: TGTGCCAGCAGTCCTTCAGGGGGCCGGGAGCAGTACTTC; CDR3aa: CASSPSGGREQYF
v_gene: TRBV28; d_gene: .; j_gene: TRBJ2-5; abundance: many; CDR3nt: TGTGCCAGCAGTTCGCCCGACAGACAAGAGACCCAGTACTTC; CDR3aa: CASSSPDRQETQYF
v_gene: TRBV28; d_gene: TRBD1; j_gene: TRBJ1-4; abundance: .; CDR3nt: TGTGCCAGCAGTCCCCACAGGGGCAACGCTGAAAAACTGTTTTTT; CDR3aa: CASSPHRGNAEKLFF
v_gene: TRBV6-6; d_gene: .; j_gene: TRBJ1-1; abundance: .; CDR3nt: TGTGCCAGCACCCCCGGGGGGCCAACTGAAGCTTTCTTT; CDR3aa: CASTPGGPTEAFF
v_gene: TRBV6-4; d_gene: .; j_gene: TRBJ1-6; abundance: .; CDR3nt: TGTGCCAGCAGTGCCCTGGGTGGGCCCAATTCACCCCTCCACTTT; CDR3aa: CASSALGGPNSPLHF
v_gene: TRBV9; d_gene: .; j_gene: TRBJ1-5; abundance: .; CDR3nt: TGTGCCAGCAGCGTAACAGATAGCAATCAGCCCCAGCATTTT; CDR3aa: CASSVTDSNQPQHF
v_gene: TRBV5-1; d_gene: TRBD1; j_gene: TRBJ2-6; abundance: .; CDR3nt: TGCGCCAGCAGCTGGTCAGGGGGCGCCGGGGCCAACGTCCTGACTTTC; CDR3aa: CASSWSGGAGANVLTF
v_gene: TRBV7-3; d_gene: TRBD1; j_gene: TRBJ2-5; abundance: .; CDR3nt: TGTGCCAGCAGCTTATTTCCCCCACAGGGGCTGCAAGAGACCCAGTACTTC; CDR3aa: CASSLFPPQGLQETQYF
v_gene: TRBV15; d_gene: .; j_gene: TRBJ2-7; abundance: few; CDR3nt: TGTGCCACCAGCAGAGATCTAACGGGCGAGCAGTACTTC; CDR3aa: CATSRDLTGEQYF
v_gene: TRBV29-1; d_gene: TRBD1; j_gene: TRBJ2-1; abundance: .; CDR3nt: TGCAGCGTTGTTGGCTCGACAGGGAAAATTGAGCAGTTCTTC; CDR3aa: CSVVGSTGKIEQFF